This record covers a single TCR beta chain. What it recognizes is unknown. These data come from a study of PD-1 blockade in classical Hodgkin lymphoma. Study-level points and caveats: Complete responders showed a baseline diversity that resembled the diversity of newly diagnosed patients. The causes of the repertoire differences, possibly disease activity or prior therapy, remain undefined. Healthy donors reportedly exceeded newly diagnosed patients in baseline TCR diversity.

Sequenced by immunoSEQ multiplex PCR; TCRdb stores in-frame clones only, minus some. Found here are 5,000 to 7,000 clones, around 84% of them singletons; the top ten hold approximately 3.6%. V was trimmed by 6 bases and J by 10 bases, leaving 14 bases between them. The CDR3 sequence is 12 residues long. The germline V gene encodes CDR1 MNHGY and CDR2 SVAAGI. All the patients suffered relapse after autologous stem cell transplantation, and brentuximab vedotin exposure differed. Magnetic negative selection of thawed PBMCs was the method by which CD4+ T cells were purified. Best responses were complete response, partial response or progressive disease.

The chain recombines TRBV6-9 with TRBJ2-3; perhaps TRBD1 as D (5 bases). The receptor was derived from a human donor with classical Hodgkin lymphoma. The input for sequencing was CD4+ T cells from blood, taken at baseline. The CDR3 region has the DNA TGTGCCAGCAGCCGTATAAGGGGATCGCAGTATTTT. This gives the protein CASSRIRGSQYF.